What follows are 20 T cell receptor beta chains derived from one specimen sequenced in a study of response to subunit inactivated influenza vaccine. TCRdb redid the calling of the RT-PCR reads with MiXCR, one entry per CDR3 protein. The data contain 750,000 to 850,000 distinct CDR3 sequences, less than 20% of them singletons. The source was PBMCs from blood, collected less than 6 days after vaccination. The receptors were gathered from a man in his fifties or sixties who received an inactivated influenza vaccine.

This chain uses TRBV12-3 or TRBV12-4 with TRBJ2-3; TRBD2 agrees at 8 bases. The CDR3 length is 15 residues. V gave up 7 bases and J gave up 4 bases; unmatched junction bases: 10. CDR3 loop: CASTSARGGADTQYF. In DNA, the CDR3 is TGTGCCAGCACCTCAGCCCGGGGGGGAGCAGATACGCAGTATTTT.

The V and J genes are TRBV24-1 and TRBJ2-2; 8 nucleotides agree with TRBD1. Trimming cost V 5 bases and J 4 bases; bases outside gene matches: 8. This CDR3 is 16 amino acids long. Germline V gene sequence: CDR1 KGHDR, CDR2 SFDVKD. In nucleotides, the CDR3 is TGTGCCACCAGTGCCGGTCAGGGGGCTTTCACCGGGGAGCTGTTTTTT. It codes for CATSAGQGAFTGELFF.

In nucleotides, the CDR3 is TGTGCCAGCAGCCAAGCCGGGACAGGTCCCTACGAGCAGTACTTC. Protein product: CASSQAGTGPYEQYF. The chain links TRBV27 to TRBJ2-7; TRBD1 matches 8 bases. CDR1 is MNHEY, CDR2 SMNVEV, per germline (reference sequence). Trimming cost V 6 bases and J 2 bases; bases outside gene matches: 9. The CDR3 runs to 15 residues.

This clonotype was counted only a few times. This chain uses TRBV4-3 with TRBJ2-5; D ambiguous. Trimming cost V 0 bases and J 1 base, with 18 bases left between them. The V gene's germline CDR1 is LGHNA and CDR2 YSLEER. The CDR3 runs to 18 residues. This CDR3 reads CASSQELNLLMSQETQYF. CDR3 DNA: TGCGCCAGCAGCCAAGAGCTGAACCTTTTGATGTCCCAAGAGACCCAGTACTTC.

This rearrangement joins TRBV24-1 to TRBJ2-4; D is ambiguous. The germline V and J ends were trimmed by 7 bases and 5 bases, with 23 bases remaining between them. Germline V gene lookup returns CDR1 KGHDR and CDR2 SFDVKD. The CDR3 consists of 17 residues. As DNA, the CDR3 is TGTGCCACCAGGGCCCGCCGGACCTCCCGAAGCCAAAACATTCAGTACTTC. It codes for CATRARRTSRSQNIQYF.

This clonotype came up a few times. This chain uses TRBV6-1 with TRBJ2-7; 11 bases line up with TRBD2. Germline lookup yields CDR1 MNHNS and CDR2 SASEGT. This CDR3 spans 15 amino acids. Trimming at V came to 6 bases and at J to 0 bases, leaving 4 bases not matched to a gene. CDR3 sequence reads: CASRLLAGASYEQYF. CDR3 nucleotides: TGTGCCAGCAGACTACTAGCGGGAGCCTCCTACGAGCAGTACTTC.

The sample holds a few counts of this clonotype. V gene TRBV18 combines with J gene TRBJ2-3; 10 bases fit TRBD2. CDR1 and CDR2 (germline): KGHSH, LQKENI. The V and J ends lost 0 bases and 9 bases, in that order; junction bases with no gene match: 9. The CDR3 has 16 residues. The CDR3 sequence is CASSPPATSGMLTQYF. The DNA for the CDR3 is TGTGCCAGCTCACCACCGGCCACTAGCGGGATGTTAACGCAGTATTTT. Full variable domain (missing parts from reference TRBV18 and TRBJ2-3): NAGVMQNPRHLVRRRGQEARLRCSPMKGHSHVYWYRQLPEEGLKFMVYLQKENIIDESGMPKERFSAEFPKEGPSILRIQQVVRGDSAAYFCASSPPATSGMLTQYFGPGTRLTVL.

This clonotype was picked up a small number of times. The V and J genes are TRBV6-2 or TRBV6-3 and TRBJ2-3; D ambiguous. The germline gives CDR1 MNHEY, CDR2 SVGEGT. V dropped 7 bases and J dropped 3 bases, with 5 bases sitting between them. This CDR3 spans 11 amino acids. In DNA form, the CDR3 reads TGTGCCAGCACTATGACAGATACGCAGTATTTT. As protein: CASTMTDTQYF.

This clonotype was recorded a few times. The J gene is TRBJ2-6, the V gene TRBV6-1; D not certain. The CDR3 length is 15 residues. V lost 3 bases and J 4 bases, leaving 10 bases between the germline ends. Looked up from germline, CDR1 is MNHNS and CDR2 is SASEGT. CDR3 bases: TGTGCCAGCAGTGAGTCCGAACCCGGGGCCAACGTCCTGACTTTC. Its translation is CASSESEPGANVLTF.

The V gene is TRBV7-2, the J gene TRBJ1-1, with unresolved D. This CDR3 comprises 14 residues. CDR1 is SGHTA and CDR2 is FQGNSA in the germline V gene. V was shortened by 1 base and J by 1 base, with 7 bases between the two germline ends. The CDR3 DNA reads TGTGCCAGCAGCTTAGAACCTACGAACACTGAAGCTTTCTTT. As protein: CASSLEPTNTEAFF.

The rearrangement uses TRBV7-2 and TRBJ2-7; TRBD2 is a possible D gene (6 bases). Germline V CDR1 and CDR2: SGHTA, FQGNSA. The length of the CDR3 is 16 residues. The V end was cut by 2 bases, the J end by 3 bases, with 17 bases between. The CDR3 here is CASSLNPWRALYEQYF. The CDR3 DNA reads TGTGCCAGCAGCTTAAACCCCTGGAGGGCGCTCTACGAGCAGTACTTC.

This clonotype turned up a few times. The CDR3 spells CASSLVPRTAEGYTF. The CDR3 DNA follows: TGTGCCAGCAGCTTAGTACCTAGGACAGCCGAAGGCTACACCTTC. The chain links TRBV7-6 to TRBJ1-2; TRBD1 is a possible D gene (6 bases). Germline V gene lookup returns CDR1 SGHVS and CDR2 FNYEAQ. CDR3 size: 15 residues. Trimming stripped 1 base from V and 8 bases from J, with 17 bases between.

This clonotype occurred a few times. The chain links TRBV6-2 or TRBV6-3 to TRBJ2-5; possibly TRBD1 for D (6 bases). Trimming pared 4 bases from V and 2 bases from J, leaving 14 bases between. The CDR3 is 15 amino acids. CDR1 and CDR2 from the germline V gene are MNHEY and SVGEGT. CDR3 amino acids: CASSWVPGAQETQYF. The CDR3 nucleotides are TGTGCCAGCAGTTGGGTGCCAGGGGCACAAGAGACCCAGTACTTC.

The rearrangement links TRBV7-2 to TRBJ2-1; TRBD2 matches at 8 bases. The CDR3 runs to 17 residues. The germline V gene has CDR1 SGHTA and CDR2 FQGNSA. Trimming took 5 bases from V and 8 from J; bases not matched to a gene: 17. This chain's CDR3 is CASSHSTSGRFGDEQFF. In DNA form, the CDR3 reads TGTGCCAGCAGCCACAGCACTAGCGGACGGTTCGGGGATGAGCAGTTCTTC.

The gene calls are TRBV5-1 and TRBJ1-4; TRBD1 is a possible D gene (5 bases). The CDR3 is 14 amino acids. V was shortened by 2 bases and J by 5 bases, with 10 bases between the two germline ends. Germline CDR1 and CDR2: SGHRS and YFSETQ. CDR3 bases: TGCGCCAGCAGCTTCCGACAGTACAATGAAAAACTGTTTTTT. Protein product: CASSFRQYNEKLFF.

This clonotype has more than one count but fewer than ten. The chain combines TRBV12-3 or TRBV12-4 with TRBJ2-3, with 7 positions matching TRBD1. Unmatched junction bases numbered 12, after V lost 6 bases and J lost 3 bases. The CDR3 is 16 amino acids. CDR3 region: CASRATDRAWTDTQYF. As DNA, the CDR3 is TGTGCCAGCAGAGCTACAGACAGGGCTTGGACAGATACGCAGTATTTT.

The rearrangement links TRBV24-1 to TRBJ2-5, with D tentatively TRBD2 (5 bases). The CDR3 is made up of 15 amino acids. Germline V lookup: CDR1 KGHDR, CDR2 SFDVKD. V lost 0 bases to trimming and J lost 5 bases, with 12 bases between them. CDR3: CATSDLHAGGETQYF. CDR3 bases: TGTGCCACCAGTGATTTGCACGCCGGCGGGGAGACCCAGTACTTC.

This clonotype was seen a single time. The rearrangement links TRBV5-1 to TRBJ2-1; 8 bases fit TRBD1. From germline, CDR1 is SGHRS and CDR2 YFSETQ. The CDR3 length is 12 residues. The J segment lost 14 bases and the V segment lost 2 bases, leaving 6 bases of the junction unmatched. CDR3 DNA sequence: TGCGCCAGCAGCTTCGACAGGGGCGCGGAGTTCTTC. This gives the protein CASSFDRGAEFF.

The rearrangement joins TRBV7-3 to TRBJ2-1; no clear D gene. This CDR3 is built from 17 residues. CDR1 is SGHTA, CDR2 FQGTGA, per germline. Deletions cut 5 bases from V and 6 bases from J, with 23 bases between. CDR3 in DNA: TGTGCCAGCAGCCCACCCCCCTTTAGGCTACTCCGCAATGAGCAGTTCTTC. This translates into CASSPPPFRLLRNEQFF.

This clonotype appeared a few times. This chain connects TRBV12-3 or TRBV12-4 to TRBJ1-3, with TRBD1 matching over 8 bases. The CDR3 runs to 15 residues. V lost 5 bases, J lost 2 bases, and 5 bases stayed unmatched. The CDR3 DNA reads TGTGCCAGCAGTCCCGGGACAGGACCTGGAAACACCATATATTTT. It yields the protein CASSPGTGPGNTIYF.